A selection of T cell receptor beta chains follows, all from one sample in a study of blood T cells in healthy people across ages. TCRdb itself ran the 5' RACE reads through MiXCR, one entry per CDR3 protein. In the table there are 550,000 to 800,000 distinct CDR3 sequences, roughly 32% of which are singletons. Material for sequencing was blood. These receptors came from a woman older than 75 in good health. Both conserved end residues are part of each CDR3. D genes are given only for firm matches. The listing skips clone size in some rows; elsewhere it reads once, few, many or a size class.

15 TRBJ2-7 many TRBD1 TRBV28 TGTGCCAGCAGCCTCGGAAAGGGGGCAAGATACGAGCAGTACTTC CASSLGKGARYEQYF
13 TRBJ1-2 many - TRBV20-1 TGCAGTGCTAGACCCCCACAGGTTGACGGCTACACCTTC CSARPPQVDGYTF
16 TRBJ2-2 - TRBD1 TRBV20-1 TGCAGTGTTAGACCCAGACAGGGCTCCTACACCGGGGAGCTGTTTTTT CSVRPRQGSYTGELFF
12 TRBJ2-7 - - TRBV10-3 TGTGCCATCAGGGACAGAGAATACGAGCAGTACTTC CAIRDREYEQYF
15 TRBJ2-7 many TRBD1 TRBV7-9 TGTGCCAGCAGCTTCACAGGGGGCATCGCCTACGAGCAGTACTTC CASSFTGGIAYEQYF
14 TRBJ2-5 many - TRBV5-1 TGCGCCAGCAGCTTGATGGACAGTCAAGAGACCCAGTACTTC CASSLMDSQETQYF
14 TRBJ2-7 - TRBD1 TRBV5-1 TGCGCCAGCAGCTTTCAGGGGGCTCCTTACGAGCAGTACTTC CASSFQGAPYEQYF
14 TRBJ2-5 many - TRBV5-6 TGTGCCAGCAGCTTTTGGGGAAGGGCAGAGACCCAGTACTTC CASSFWGRAETQYF
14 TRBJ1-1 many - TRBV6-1 TGTGCCAGCAGTCACAGGTGGAGGGACACTGAAGCTTTCTTT CASSHRWRDTEAFF
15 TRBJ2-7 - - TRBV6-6 TGTGCCTGCAGTTCCCCGACACCGAGCTCCTACGAGCAGTACTTC CACSSPTPSSYEQYF
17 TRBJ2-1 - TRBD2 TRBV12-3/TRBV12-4 TGTGCCAGCAGTTCGGCTGGGACTAGCGGGAACCACAATGAGCAGTTCTTC CASSSAGTSGNHNEQFF
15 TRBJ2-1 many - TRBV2 TGTGCCAGCAGCAGGTCGCGGGGCCAAAACAATGAGCAGTTCTTC CASSRSRGQNNEQFF
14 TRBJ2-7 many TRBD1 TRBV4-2 TGTGCCAGCAGCCAGGAGAGACAGGGGCCGGAGCAGTACTTC CASSQERQGPEQYF
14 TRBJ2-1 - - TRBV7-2 TGTGCCAGCAGCTTAGCGTGGCAGGACAATGAGCAGTTCTTC CASSLAWQDNEQFF
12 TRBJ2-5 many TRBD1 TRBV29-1 TGCAGCGTTGAAGGGACAGGGGGGACCCAGTACTTC CSVEGTGGTQYF
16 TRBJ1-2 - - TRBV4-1 TGCGCCAGCAGCCACATCTCGGGACAAAGGAACTATGGCTACACCTTC CASSHISGQRNYGYTF
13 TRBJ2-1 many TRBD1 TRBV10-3 TGTGCCGCCAGGGACAGGGGGGGCAATGAGCAGTTCTTC CAARDRGGNEQFF
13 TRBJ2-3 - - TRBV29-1 TGCAGCGTTGAAGATAGTCACACCAAAAGGTGGTATTTT CSVEDSHTKRWYF
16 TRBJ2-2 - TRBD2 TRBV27 TGTGCCAGCAGCCAAGCGGCACTAGCGGGGTTCGGGGAGCTGTTTTTT CASSQAALAGFGELFF
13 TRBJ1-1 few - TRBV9 TGTGCCAGCAGCGTAGGCCAATTCACTGAAGCTTTCTTT CASSVGQFTEAFF
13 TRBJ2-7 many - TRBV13 TGTGCCAGCAGCTTGGGACATCAGGGAGAGCAGTACTTC CASSLGHQGEQYF
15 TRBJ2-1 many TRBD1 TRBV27 TGTGCCAGCACCCCGGGACAGTCCAAGGGTAATGAGCAGTTCTTC CASTPGQSKGNEQFF
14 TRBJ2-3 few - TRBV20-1 TGCAGTGCTAGGGACTTCGGGGGCCCATATACGCAGTATTTT CSARDFGGPYTQYF
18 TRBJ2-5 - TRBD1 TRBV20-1 TGCAGTGCTTCGATCCCGGGACAGCCTGTACAAGCCGGGAAGACCCAGTACTTC CSASIPGQPVQAGKTQYF
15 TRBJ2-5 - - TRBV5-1 TGCGCCAGCAGCTTGAGCTTGGCGACCCAAGAGACCCAGTACTTC CASSLSLATQETQYF
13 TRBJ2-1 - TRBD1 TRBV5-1 TGCGCCAGCGGCCGTAGACAGGGTCAGGAGCAGTTCTTC CASGRRQGQEQFF
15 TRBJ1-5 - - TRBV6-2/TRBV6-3 TGTGCCAGCAGTTACTCAGGGGGGTATAATCAGCCCCAGCATTTT CASSYSGGYNQPQHF
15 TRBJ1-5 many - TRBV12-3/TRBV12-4 TGTGCCAGCAGTTTATCCGTGGGTAGTGATCAGCCCCAGCATTTT CASSLSVGSDQPQHF
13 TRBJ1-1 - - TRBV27 TGTGCCAGCAGTCCCCCGGGTTCTGCTGAAGCTTTCTTT CASSPPGSAEAFF
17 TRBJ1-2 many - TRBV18 TGTGCCAGCTCACCTCCGGGGGGCCGGGGGGCTATCTATGGCTACACCTTC CASSPPGGRGAIYGYTF
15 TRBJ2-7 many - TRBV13 TGTGCCAGCAGCCCGCGGGCGGGGAGGACGGTGGAGCAGTACTTC CASSPRAGRTVEQYF
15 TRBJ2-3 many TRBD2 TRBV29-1 TGCAGCGTTGAATCAGGAGCGGGGGGCACAGATACGCAGTATTTT CSVESGAGGTDTQYF
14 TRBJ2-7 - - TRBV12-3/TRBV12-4 TGTGCCAGCAGCCCTATGATACCCCCTAACGAGCAGTACTTC CASSPMIPPNEQYF
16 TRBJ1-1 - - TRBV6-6 TGTGCCAGCAAAACAGCCCCCGTGGGTGGTAGGACTGAAGCTTTCTTT CASKTAPVGGRTEAFF
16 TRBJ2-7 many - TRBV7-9 TGTGCCAGCAGCCGGATAGGGGACGGGCTGACCTACGAGCAGTACTTC CASSRIGDGLTYEQYF
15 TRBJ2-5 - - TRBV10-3 TGTGCCATCAGTCCGGGATCTTTAGAGGGTTGGACCCAGTACTTC CAISPGSLEGWTQYF
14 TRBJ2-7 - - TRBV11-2 TGTGCCAGCAGCCACCCTGTAGTTTACAATGAGCAGTACTTC CASSHPVVYNEQYF
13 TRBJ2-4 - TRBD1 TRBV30 TGTGCCTGGACCGGGACAGGGGGGAACATTCAGTACTTC CAWTGTGGNIQYF
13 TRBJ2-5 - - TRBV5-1 TGCGCCAGCAGCTTTACACCGCAAGAGACCCAGTACTTC CASSFTPQETQYF
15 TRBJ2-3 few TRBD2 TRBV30 TGTGCCTGGAGAGCCGGGACTAACGTTCCAGATACGCAGTATTTT CAWRAGTNVPDTQYF
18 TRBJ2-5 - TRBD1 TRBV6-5 TGTGCCAGCAGTTACTCGATTTCCGGGACAGGGGGCCGGGAGACCCAGTACTTC CASSYSISGTGGRETQYF
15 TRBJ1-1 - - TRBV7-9 TGTGCCAGCAGCCGAGGGGGTCCTCCGAACACTGAAGCTTTCTTT CASSRGGPPNTEAFF
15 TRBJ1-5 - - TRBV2 TGTGCCAGCAGTTGGACACCGGGGGGCAATCAGCCCCAGCATTTT CASSWTPGGNQPQHF
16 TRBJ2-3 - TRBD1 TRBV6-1 TGTGCCAGCAGTGAATATGGTCAGGGGGTAACAGATACGCAGTATTTT CASSEYGQGVTDTQYF
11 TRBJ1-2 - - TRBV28 TGTGCCTCCGGGACAAGATATGGCTACACCTTC CASGTRYGYTF
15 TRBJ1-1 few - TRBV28 TGTGCCAGCAGTTTACGACAAACTGTGAACGCTGAAGCTTTCTTT CASSLRQTVNAEAFF
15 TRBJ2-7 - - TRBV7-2 TGTGCCGGCAGCTTACAGAACGGGGTCTCCTACGAGCAGTACTTC CAGSLQNGVSYEQYF
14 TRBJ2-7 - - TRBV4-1 TGCGCCAGCAGCCAAGGCGTCGGATCCTACGAGCAGTACTTC CASSQGVGSYEQYF
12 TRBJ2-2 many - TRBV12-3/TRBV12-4 TGTGCCAGCAGTTTAGTTTCCGGGGAGCTGTTTTTT CASSLVSGELFF
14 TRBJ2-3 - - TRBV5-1 TGCGCCAGCAGCTTGCAGTCAGGGGAAGATACGCAGTATTTT CASSLQSGEDTQYF